This TCR beta chain was recorded in a study of blood T cell repertoires in COVID-19. Original processing notes: Reference gene primer amplification yielded estimated nucleated cell counts. The data were produced by immunoSEQ multiplex PCR, yet TCRdb's version contains in-frame clones alone and is incomplete. V and J calls plus clone size are reproduced from that table; the DNA served to infer D and trimming. This sample has roughly 280,000 clones; approximately 90% occur once, and the top ten carry roughly 3.9%. Germline loops: CDR1 SGHTA, CDR2 FQGNSA. Trimming removed 5 bases from V and 2 bases from J, with 15 bases in between. CDR3 length: 15 amino acids.

The sequence was collected from a woman aged 25-40 years with acute COVID-19. This sequence joins TRBV7-2 and TRBJ2-5; tentative D call: TRBD2 (6 bases). The sequencing sample was made of PBMCs or T cells enriched from blood (not recorded which). This CDR3 is CASSRALSGQETQYF. For the CDR3, the DNA is TGTGCCAGCAGCCGTGCCCTTAGCGGACAAGAGACCCAGTACTTC.